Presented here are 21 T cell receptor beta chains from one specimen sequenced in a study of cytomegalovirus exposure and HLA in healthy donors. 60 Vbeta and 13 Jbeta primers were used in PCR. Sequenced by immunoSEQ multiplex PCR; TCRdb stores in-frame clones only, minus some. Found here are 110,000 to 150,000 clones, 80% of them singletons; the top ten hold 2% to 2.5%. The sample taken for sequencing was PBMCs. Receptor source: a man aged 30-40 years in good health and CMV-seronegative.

In nucleotides, the CDR3 is TGCGCCAGCAGCCCCGGGGGGTACGGCTATGGCTACACCTTC. Its translation is CASSPGGYGYGYTF. The chain links TRBV5-1 to TRBJ1-2, with D perhaps TRBD1 (5 bases). Germline lookup yields CDR1 SGHRS and CDR2 YFSETQ. The CDR3 has 14 amino acids. V lost 4 bases to trimming and J lost 4 bases, with 14 bases between them.

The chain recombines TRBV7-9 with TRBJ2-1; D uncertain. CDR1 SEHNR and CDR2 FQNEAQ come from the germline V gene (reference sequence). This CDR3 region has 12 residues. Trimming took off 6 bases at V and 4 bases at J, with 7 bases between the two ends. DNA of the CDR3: TGTGCCAGCAGATCGGAGTACAATGAGCAGTTCTTC. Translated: CASRSEYNEQFF.

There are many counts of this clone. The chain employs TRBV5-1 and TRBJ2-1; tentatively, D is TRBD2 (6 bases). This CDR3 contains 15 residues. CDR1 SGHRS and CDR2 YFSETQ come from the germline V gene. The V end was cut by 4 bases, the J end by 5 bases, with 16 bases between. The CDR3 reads CASSPGLMTNNEQFF. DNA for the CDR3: TGCGCCAGCAGCCCGGGACTCATGACGAACAATGAGCAGTTCTTC.

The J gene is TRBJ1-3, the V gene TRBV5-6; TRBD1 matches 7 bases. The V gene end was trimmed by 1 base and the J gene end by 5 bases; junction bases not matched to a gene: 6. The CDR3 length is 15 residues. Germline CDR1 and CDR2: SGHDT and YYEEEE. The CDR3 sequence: CASSLLGGTRNTIYF. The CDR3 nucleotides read TGTGCCAGCAGCTTGTTAGGGGGCACTAGAAACACCATATATTTT.

The CDR3 loop is CASSEDGYTDTQYF. DNA for the CDR3: TGTGCCAGCAGTGAAGACGGTTACACAGATACGCAGTATTTT. The chain is built from TRBV6-1 and TRBJ2-3; D unclear. CDR1 is MNHNS and CDR2 is SASEGT in the germline V gene. The CDR3 spans 14 residues. The V end lost 1 base, the J end lost 2 bases, and 7 bases lay between the germline ends.

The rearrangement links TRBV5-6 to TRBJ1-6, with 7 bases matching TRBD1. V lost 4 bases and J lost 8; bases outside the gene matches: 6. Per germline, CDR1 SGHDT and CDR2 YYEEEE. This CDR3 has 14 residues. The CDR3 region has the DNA TGTGCCAGCAGCCTGGCGACAGGGTATTCACCCCTCCACTTT. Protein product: CASSLATGYSPLHF.

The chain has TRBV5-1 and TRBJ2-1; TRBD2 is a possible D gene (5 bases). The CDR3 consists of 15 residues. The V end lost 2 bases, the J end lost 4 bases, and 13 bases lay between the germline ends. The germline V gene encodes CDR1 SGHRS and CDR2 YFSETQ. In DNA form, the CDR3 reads TGCGCCAGCAGCTTAGGACTCGTCACTTACAATGAGCAGTTCTTC. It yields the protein CASSLGLVTYNEQFF.

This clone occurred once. As DNA, the CDR3 is TGCGCCAGCAGCTTGGAGCTAGGCAACTACGAGCAGTACTTC. It translates to CASSLELGNYEQYF. The chain carries TRBV5-1 and TRBJ2-7, with D unclear. This CDR3 is built from 14 residues. Trimming cost V 0 bases and J 3 bases, with 10 bases left between them. CDR1 SGHRS and CDR2 YFSETQ come from the germline V gene.

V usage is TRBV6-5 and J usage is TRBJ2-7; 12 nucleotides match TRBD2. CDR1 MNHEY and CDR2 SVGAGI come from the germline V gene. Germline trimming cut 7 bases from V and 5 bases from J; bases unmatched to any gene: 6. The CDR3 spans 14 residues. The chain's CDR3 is CASTSSGRADEQYF. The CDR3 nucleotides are TGTGCCAGCACCTCTAGCGGGAGGGCCGACGAGCAGTACTTC.

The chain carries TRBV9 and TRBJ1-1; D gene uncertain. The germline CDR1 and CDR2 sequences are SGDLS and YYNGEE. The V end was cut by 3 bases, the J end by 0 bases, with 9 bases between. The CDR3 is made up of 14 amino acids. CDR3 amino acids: CASSAVFLNTEAFF. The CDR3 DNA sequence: TGTGCCAGCAGCGCAGTGTTTCTGAACACTGAAGCTTTCTTT.

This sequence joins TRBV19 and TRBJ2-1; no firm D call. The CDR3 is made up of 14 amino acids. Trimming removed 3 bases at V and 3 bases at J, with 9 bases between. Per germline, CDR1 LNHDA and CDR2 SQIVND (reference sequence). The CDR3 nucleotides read TGTGCCAGTAGTATTGAAGCCTTCTACAATGAGCAGTTCTTC. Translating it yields CASSIEAFYNEQFF.

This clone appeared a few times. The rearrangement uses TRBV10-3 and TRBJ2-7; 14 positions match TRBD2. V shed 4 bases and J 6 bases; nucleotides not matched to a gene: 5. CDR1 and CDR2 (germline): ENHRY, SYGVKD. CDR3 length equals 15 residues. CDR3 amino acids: CAISGGLAGGREQYF. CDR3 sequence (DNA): TGTGCCATCAGTGGAGGACTAGCGGGAGGACGCGAGCAGTACTTC.

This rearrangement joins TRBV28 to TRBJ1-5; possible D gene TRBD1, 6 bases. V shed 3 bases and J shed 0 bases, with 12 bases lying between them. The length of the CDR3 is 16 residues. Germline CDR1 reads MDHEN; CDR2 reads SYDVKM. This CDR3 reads CASSLNRETSNQPQHF. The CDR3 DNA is TGTGCCAGCAGTTTGAACAGGGAGACTAGCAATCAGCCCCAGCATTTT.

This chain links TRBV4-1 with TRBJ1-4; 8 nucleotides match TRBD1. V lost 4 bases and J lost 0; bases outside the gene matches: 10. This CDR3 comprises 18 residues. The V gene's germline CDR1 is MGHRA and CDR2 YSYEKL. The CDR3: CASSLLRTGSATNEKLFF. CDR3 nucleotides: TGCGCCAGCAGCCTTCTTAGGACAGGGTCAGCAACTAATGAAAAACTGTTTTTT.

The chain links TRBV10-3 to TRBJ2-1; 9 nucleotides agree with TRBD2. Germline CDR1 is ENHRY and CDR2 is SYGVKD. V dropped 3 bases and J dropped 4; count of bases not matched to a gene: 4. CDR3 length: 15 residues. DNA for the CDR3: TGTGCCATCAGTGACCCAGCGGGGGGATACAATGAGCAGTTCTTC. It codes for CAISDPAGGYNEQFF.

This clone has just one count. CDR3 amino acids: CASSEAVGGITEAFF. In nucleotides, the CDR3 is TGTGCCAGCAGTGAAGCGGTAGGGGGCATCACTGAAGCTTTCTTT. V gene TRBV6-1 combines with J gene TRBJ1-1, with TRBD1 identical over 7 bases. The CDR3 loop spans 15 amino acids. Germline V gene lookup returns CDR1 MNHNS and CDR2 SASEGT. The junction had 5 bases not matched to a gene; V was cut back by 0 bases and J by 4 bases.

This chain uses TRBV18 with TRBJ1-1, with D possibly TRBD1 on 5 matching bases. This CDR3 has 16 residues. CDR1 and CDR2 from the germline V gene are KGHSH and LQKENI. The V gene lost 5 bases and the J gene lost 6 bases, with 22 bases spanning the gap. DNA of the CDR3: TGTGCCAGCTCATCAACGGAGCCCACAGGTACCCCTGAAGCTTTCTTT. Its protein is CASSSTEPTGTPEAFF.

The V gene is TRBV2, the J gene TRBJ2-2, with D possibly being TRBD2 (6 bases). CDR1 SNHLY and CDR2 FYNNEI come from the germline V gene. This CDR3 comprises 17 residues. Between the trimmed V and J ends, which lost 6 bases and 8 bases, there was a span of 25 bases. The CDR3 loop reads CASRRVGGTLTPGELFF. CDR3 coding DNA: TGTGCCAGCAGACGGGTGGGCGGGACCCTCACCCCGGGGGAGCTGTTTTTT. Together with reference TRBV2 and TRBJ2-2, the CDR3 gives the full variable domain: EPEVTQTPSHQVTQMGQEVILRCVPISNHLYFYWYRQILGQKVEFLVSFYNNEISEKSEIFDDQFSVERPDGSNFTLKIRSTKLEDSAMYFCASRRVGGTLTPGELFFGEGSRLTVL.

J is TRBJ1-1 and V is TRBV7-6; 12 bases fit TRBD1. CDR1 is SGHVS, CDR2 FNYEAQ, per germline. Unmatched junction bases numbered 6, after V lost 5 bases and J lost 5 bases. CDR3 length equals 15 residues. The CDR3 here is CASSQGQGANTEAFF. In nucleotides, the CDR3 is TGTGCCAGCAGCCAGGGACAGGGGGCGAATACTGAAGCTTTCTTT.

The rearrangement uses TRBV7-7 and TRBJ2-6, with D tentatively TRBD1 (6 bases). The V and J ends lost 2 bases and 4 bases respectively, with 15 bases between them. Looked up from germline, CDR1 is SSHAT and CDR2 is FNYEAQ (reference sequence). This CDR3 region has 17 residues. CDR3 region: CASSLSHGTPGANVLTF. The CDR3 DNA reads TGTGCCAGCAGCTTAAGTCATGGGACACCGGGGGCCAACGTCCTGACTTTC.

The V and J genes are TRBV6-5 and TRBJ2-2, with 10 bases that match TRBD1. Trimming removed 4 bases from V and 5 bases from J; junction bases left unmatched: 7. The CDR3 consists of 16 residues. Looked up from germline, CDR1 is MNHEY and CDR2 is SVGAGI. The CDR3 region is CASSLTGGVRTGELFF. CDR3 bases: TGTGCCAGCAGTTTGACAGGGGGCGTCCGGACCGGGGAGCTGTTTTTT.